The rows below give T cell receptor beta chains drawn from one sample of a study of T cell clones after liver transplantation. Assay used: immunoSEQ multiplex PCR; TCRdb lists only in-frame clones, some missing. The table lists under 150,000 clones, over 75% of them singletons, with 0.83% in the top ten. The specimen was CD4+ T cells from blood, collected 12 months after liver transplant. Source of these receptors: a human patient who received a liver transplant. Some of these T cells may belong to the graft donor. Each CDR3 is given with its conserved first and last residue. The D gene is left open where the match is weak. Size is omitted from some rows. Given values are once, few, many or a class for expanded clones.

len,abundance,j_gene,d_gene,v_gene,CDR3aa,CDR3nt
14,few,TRBJ2-2,TRBD1,TRBV30,CAWRPRDRGRELFF,TGTGCCTGGAGACCCCGGGACAGGGGCAGGGAGCTGTTTTTT
17,-,TRBJ2-3,TRBD2,TRBV18,CASSTLKAGVGADTQYF,TGTGCCAGCTCAACTTTGAAAGCGGGAGTGGGTGCAGATACGCAGTATTTT
13,few,TRBJ1-1,-,TRBV7-9,CASSLDSDTEAFF,TGTGCCAGCAGCTTAGACTCAGACACTGAAGCTTTCTTT
16,-,TRBJ1-1,TRBD1,TRBV7-8,CASSPLYWTGGTEAFF,TGTGCCAGCAGCCCCTTGTACTGGACAGGCGGCACTGAAGCTTTCTTT
13,-,TRBJ2-5,-,TRBV7-3,CASSFGREETQYF,TGTGCCAGCAGCTTTGGTAGAGAAGAGACCCAGTACTTC
16,-,TRBJ2-3,-,TRBV6-1,CASSGGRTSSTDTQYF,TGTGCCAGCAGTGGGGGACGGACGTCCAGCACAGATACGCAGTATTTT
12,-,TRBJ2-5,-,TRBV28,CASSEQMKTQYF,TGTGCCAGCAGCGAACAAATGAAGACCCAGTACTTC
15,-,TRBJ2-3,-,TRBV18,CTSSPLTAGTDTQYF,TGTACCAGCTCACCCCTCACGGCGGGCACAGATACGCAGTATTTT
14,-,TRBJ1-1,TRBD1,TRBV5-4,CASSLPGGGTEAFF,TGTGCCAGCAGCTTGCCAGGGGGCGGAACTGAAGCTTTCTTT
15,few,TRBJ2-2,-,TRBV30,CAWLPGSPTTRELFF,TGTGCCTGGCTTCCCGGGAGCCCAACCACCCGGGAGCTGTTTTTT
15,-,TRBJ2-5,-,TRBV29-1,CSVGPVGRTSGTQYF,TGCAGCGTTGGGCCTGTTGGGAGAACGTCGGGGACCCAGTACTTC
12,-,TRBJ2-3,TRBD1,TRBV6-6,CASSFDRGRQYF,TGTGCCAGCAGTTTTGACAGGGGCAGGCAGTATTTT
15,-,TRBJ2-1,TRBD2,TRBV19,CASRSGLAGGDEQFF,TGTGCCAGTAGATCGGGCCTAGCGGGAGGAGATGAGCAGTTCTTC
13,-,TRBJ2-3,-,TRBV4-3,CASSQVFRDTQYF,TGCGCCAGCAGCCAAGTTTTTCGGGATACGCAGTATTTT
13,-,TRBJ1-2,-,TRBV5-1,CASSLAPEGGYTF,TGCGCCAGCAGCTTGGCCCCAGAGGGAGGCTACACCTTC
13,-,TRBJ2-7,TRBD1,TRBV29-1,CSVEAQGAYEQYF,TGCAGCGTTGAGGCACAGGGGGCCTACGAGCAGTACTTC
15,once,TRBJ2-2,TRBD1,TRBV2,CARGAGQGFTGELFF,TGTGCCAGGGGGGCGGGACAGGGATTCACCGGGGAGCTGTTTTTT
13,once,TRBJ2-7,-,TRBV11-3,CASTLTGSYEQYF,TGTGCCAGCACCCTGACCGGGAGCTACGAGCAGTACTTC
13,-,TRBJ1-1,-,TRBV2,CAGVPGENTEAFF,TGTGCCGGAGTTCCCGGGGAAAACACTGAAGCTTTCTTT
15,-,TRBJ2-7,TRBD2,TRBV10-3,CATAPGLAGTYEQYF,TGTGCCACAGCACCGGGACTAGCGGGAACCTACGAGCAGTACTTC
12,-,TRBJ2-7,-,TRBV29-1,CSVVGDLYEQYF,TGCAGCGTTGTGGGGGACTTATACGAGCAGTACTTC